These T cell receptor beta chains were read from a single sample in a study of human T cells and chemical hapten exposure. TCRdb recomputed calls from the RACE reads with MiXCR, one row per CDR3 protein. Seen here are 60,000 to 80,000 distinct CDR3 sequences, approximately 7% observed once, and the top ten hold more than 1.5%. Here the sequenced sample was whole blood, taken in connection with sensitization to the hapten diphenylcyclopropenone (DPC). These receptors all come from a young woman with alopecia areata. Some clones in this sample may be carry-over from other donors' samples. CDR3s include the opening cysteine and the closing phenylalanine or tryptophan. Each record gives: J gene, CDR3 length, V gene, clone size, D gene, CDR3 DNA, CDR3 protein. The D gene is left open where the match is weak. Clone size is given for some rows only: seen once, a few or many times, or a class if the clone is expanded.

J gene: TRBJ1-6; CDR3 length: 14; V gene: TRBV20-1; clone size: many; D gene: NA; CDR3 DNA: TGCAGTGCTAGAGGCTTTGGGGTTTTTTCACCCCTCCACTTT; CDR3 protein: CSARGFGVFSPLHF
J gene: TRBJ1-6; CDR3 length: 14; V gene: TRBV12-3/TRBV12-4; clone size: NA; D gene: TRBD1; CDR3 DNA: TGTGCCAGCAGTATACGACAGGGGAGATCACCCCTCCACTTT; CDR3 protein: CASSIRQGRSPLHF
J gene: TRBJ2-1; CDR3 length: 13; V gene: TRBV7-8; clone size: many; D gene: NA; CDR3 DNA: TGTGCCAGCAGCTTTGGAGGTTACAATGAGCAGTTCTTC; CDR3 protein: CASSFGGYNEQFF
J gene: TRBJ2-1; CDR3 length: 15; V gene: TRBV20-1; clone size: many; D gene: NA; CDR3 DNA: TGCAGTGCTAGTTCAGGAAGTCAATCCTACAATGAGCAGTTCTTC; CDR3 protein: CSASSGSQSYNEQFF
J gene: TRBJ2-5; CDR3 length: 13; V gene: TRBV29-1; clone size: many; D gene: NA; CDR3 DNA: TGCAGCGTTGTTGACTACCACCAAGAGACCCAGTACTTC; CDR3 protein: CSVVDYHQETQYF
J gene: TRBJ2-4; CDR3 length: 14; V gene: TRBV20-1; clone size: many; D gene: NA; CDR3 DNA: TGCAGTGCTCCGGACAGAGTAGCCAAAAACATTCAGTACTTC; CDR3 protein: CSAPDRVAKNIQYF
J gene: TRBJ1-2; CDR3 length: 16; V gene: TRBV18; clone size: many; D gene: NA; CDR3 DNA: TGTGCCAGCTCACCACTTTTATGGGGACCGAACTATGGCTACACCTTC; CDR3 protein: CASSPLLWGPNYGYTF
J gene: TRBJ1-1; CDR3 length: 18; V gene: TRBV6-6; clone size: many; D gene: NA; CDR3 DNA: TGTGCCACCAGTTACAAGCCCACAGACACCACTTTGAACACTGAAGCTTTCTTT; CDR3 protein: CATSYKPTDTTLNTEAFF
J gene: TRBJ1-2; CDR3 length: 12; V gene: TRBV12-3/TRBV12-4; clone size: many; D gene: NA; CDR3 DNA: TGTGCCAGCAGTAGACAGGTCTATGGCTACACCTTC; CDR3 protein: CASSRQVYGYTF
J gene: TRBJ2-4; CDR3 length: 12; V gene: TRBV6-1; clone size: many; D gene: NA; CDR3 DNA: TGTGCCAGCAGGCCGGACAGTGAGATTCAGTACTTC; CDR3 protein: CASRPDSEIQYF
J gene: TRBJ1-2; CDR3 length: 16; V gene: TRBV20-1; clone size: NA; D gene: NA; CDR3 DNA: TGCAGTGCTAGGGACAGTCAGGGGAGGGCTAACTATGGCTACACCTTC; CDR3 protein: CSARDSQGRANYGYTF
J gene: TRBJ2-5; CDR3 length: 11; V gene: TRBV7-6; clone size: many; D gene: NA; CDR3 DNA: TGTGCCAGCTTTGAGGAAGAGACCCAGTACTTC; CDR3 protein: CASFEEETQYF
J gene: TRBJ2-3; CDR3 length: 14; V gene: TRBV13; clone size: many; D gene: NA; CDR3 DNA: TGTGCCAGCAGCTTGGTCTCAAGCACAGATACGCAGTATTTT; CDR3 protein: CASSLVSSTDTQYF
J gene: TRBJ2-7; CDR3 length: 16; V gene: TRBV7-9; clone size: many; D gene: TRBD2; CDR3 DNA: TGTGCCAGCAGCCCGGGACTAGCGGGAGACAACTACGAGCAGTACTTC; CDR3 protein: CASSPGLAGDNYEQYF
J gene: TRBJ2-5; CDR3 length: 14; V gene: TRBV12-5; clone size: many; D gene: NA; CDR3 DNA: TGTGCTAGTGGTTTAAGGACAGTCCAAGAGACCCAGTACTTC; CDR3 protein: CASGLRTVQETQYF
J gene: TRBJ1-3; CDR3 length: 18; V gene: TRBV4-2; clone size: NA; D gene: NA; CDR3 DNA: TGTGCCAGCAGCCAAGATGGGGAGAGAACTTACTCTGGAAACACCATATATTTT; CDR3 protein: CASSQDGERTYSGNTIYF
J gene: TRBJ2-3; CDR3 length: 17; V gene: TRBV7-3; clone size: many; D gene: NA; CDR3 DNA: TGTGCCAGCAGCGACCGGGCTGGGGCGGGGGCTGCAGATACGCAGTATTTT; CDR3 protein: CASSDRAGAGAADTQYF
J gene: TRBJ1-1; CDR3 length: 15; V gene: TRBV18; clone size: many; D gene: TRBD1; CDR3 DNA: TGTGCCAGCTCACTCCGGACAGGAGATCAGACTGAAGCTTTCTTT; CDR3 protein: CASSLRTGDQTEAFF
J gene: TRBJ1-5; CDR3 length: 14; V gene: TRBV7-9; clone size: many; D gene: TRBD1; CDR3 DNA: TGTGCCAGCAGCACGGACAGGAGTACTCAGCCCCAGCATTTT; CDR3 protein: CASSTDRSTQPQHF
J gene: TRBJ2-7; CDR3 length: 17; V gene: TRBV6-6; clone size: many; D gene: NA; CDR3 DNA: TGTGCCAGCAGTTACTCCTCTCGTGGTGGGGGGACCAGGGAGCAGTACTTC; CDR3 protein: CASSYSSRGGGTREQYF
J gene: TRBJ1-2; CDR3 length: 13; V gene: TRBV12-5; clone size: many; D gene: NA; CDR3 DNA: TGTGCTAGTGGGACCCAAACAGGGATGGGCTACACCTTC; CDR3 protein: CASGTQTGMGYTF
J gene: TRBJ2-1; CDR3 length: 15; V gene: TRBV5-1; clone size: few; D gene: TRBD1; CDR3 DNA: TGCGCCAGCAGCTTCACCTTAACAGGGGCCGGTGAGCAGTTCTTC; CDR3 protein: CASSFTLTGAGEQFF
J gene: TRBJ2-1; CDR3 length: 15; V gene: TRBV18; clone size: many; D gene: NA; CDR3 DNA: TGTGCCAGCTCATTCAGCGAGATCTCCTACAATGAGCAGTTCTTC; CDR3 protein: CASSFSEISYNEQFF
J gene: TRBJ2-7; CDR3 length: 16; V gene: TRBV7-9; clone size: few; D gene: TRBD1; CDR3 DNA: TGTGCCAGCAGCCCCCAAATACAGGGGGCGGCAGACGAGCAGTACTTC; CDR3 protein: CASSPQIQGAADEQYF
J gene: TRBJ2-1; CDR3 length: 14; V gene: TRBV29-1; clone size: many; D gene: TRBD1; CDR3 DNA: TGCAGCGTTGTGGGAGGGACAGGGTTCACTGAGCAGTTCTTC; CDR3 protein: CSVVGGTGFTEQFF
J gene: TRBJ1-2; CDR3 length: 12; V gene: TRBV20-1; clone size: many; D gene: NA; CDR3 DNA: TGCAGTGCCCTATACGGGTCCTATGGCTACACCTTC; CDR3 protein: CSALYGSYGYTF
J gene: TRBJ1-1; CDR3 length: 15; V gene: TRBV7-2; clone size: many; D gene: NA; CDR3 DNA: TGTGCCAGCAGCCCATCTGGGACCGCCGACACTGAAGCTTTCTTT; CDR3 protein: CASSPSGTADTEAFF
J gene: TRBJ2-1; CDR3 length: 17; V gene: TRBV3-1; clone size: many; D gene: TRBD2; CDR3 DNA: TGTGCCAGCAGCCCCCACACGGGGACTAGCGGGGAAAATGAGCAGTTCTTC; CDR3 protein: CASSPHTGTSGENEQFF
J gene: TRBJ1-5; CDR3 length: 13; V gene: TRBV12-3/TRBV12-4; clone size: many; D gene: NA; CDR3 DNA: TGTGCCAGCAACAACAGGGAAGGCCAGCCCCAGCATTTT; CDR3 protein: CASNNREGQPQHF
J gene: TRBJ1-6; CDR3 length: 14; V gene: TRBV11-2; clone size: few; D gene: NA; CDR3 DNA: TGTGCCAGCAGCCCGGGACGGCCAGGGTCACCCCTCCACTTT; CDR3 protein: CASSPGRPGSPLHF
J gene: TRBJ2-7; CDR3 length: 17; V gene: TRBV5-4; clone size: NA; D gene: TRBD2; CDR3 DNA: TGTGCCAGCAGCTCTCAAGTGGCGGGGGTTCTTATCTACGAGCAGTACTTC; CDR3 protein: CASSSQVAGVLIYEQYF
J gene: TRBJ1-1; CDR3 length: 13; V gene: TRBV2; clone size: many; D gene: TRBD1; CDR3 DNA: TGTGCCAGCAGTTGGACAGGGGGCTTTAAAGCTTTCTTT; CDR3 protein: CASSWTGGFKAFF
J gene: TRBJ2-7; CDR3 length: 14; V gene: TRBV7-2; clone size: many; D gene: NA; CDR3 DNA: TGTGCCAGCAGCTTATACGGCAGCCACTACGAGCAGTACTTC; CDR3 protein: CASSLYGSHYEQYF
J gene: TRBJ1-5; CDR3 length: 15; V gene: TRBV23-1; clone size: many; D gene: NA; CDR3 DNA: TGCGCCAGCAGTCATTGCAGGGCTGGTAATCAGCCCCAGCATTTT; CDR3 protein: CASSHCRAGNQPQHF
J gene: TRBJ1-1; CDR3 length: 13; V gene: TRBV29-1; clone size: few; D gene: NA; CDR3 DNA: TGCAGCGTTGAAGAGACAGAAGGGACTGAAGCTTTCTTT; CDR3 protein: CSVEETEGTEAFF
J gene: TRBJ1-1; CDR3 length: 14; V gene: TRBV12-5; clone size: NA; D gene: NA; CDR3 DNA: TGTGCTAGTGGCCCTCAACAGGGTGATACTGAAGCTTTCTTT; CDR3 protein: CASGPQQGDTEAFF
J gene: TRBJ1-2; CDR3 length: 18; V gene: TRBV6-5; clone size: many; D gene: NA; CDR3 DNA: TGTGCCAGCAGTTACTCGAGGCCCTCCCGCGGGTTCCGCTATGGCTACACCTTC; CDR3 protein: CASSYSRPSRGFRYGYTF
J gene: TRBJ2-1; CDR3 length: 12; V gene: TRBV6-6; clone size: many; D gene: NA; CDR3 DNA: TGTGCCAGCAGTTACGGGGAAAATGAGCAGTTCTTC; CDR3 protein: CASSYGENEQFF
J gene: TRBJ2-3; CDR3 length: 17; V gene: TRBV12-3/TRBV12-4; clone size: many; D gene: TRBD2; CDR3 DNA: TGTGCCAGCACTAGCGGCAGTTGGGAGTTTACCACAGATACGCAGTATTTT; CDR3 protein: CASTSGSWEFTTDTQYF
J gene: TRBJ1-1; CDR3 length: 16; V gene: TRBV5-8; clone size: NA; D gene: NA; CDR3 DNA: TGTGCCAGCAGCTTGGATTTTGCGGGTCAGGTCACTGAAGCTTTCTTT; CDR3 protein: CASSLDFAGQVTEAFF
J gene: TRBJ1-1; CDR3 length: 10; V gene: TRBV29-1; clone size: many; D gene: NA; CDR3 DNA: TGCAGCGGGGGTAACACTGAAGCTTTCTTT; CDR3 protein: CSGGNTEAFF
J gene: TRBJ1-4; CDR3 length: 12; V gene: TRBV29-1; clone size: many; D gene: TRBD1; CDR3 DNA: TGCAGCGTTCAGGGGGCGGATGAAAAACTGTTTTTT; CDR3 protein: CSVQGADEKLFF
J gene: TRBJ1-6; CDR3 length: 14; V gene: TRBV15; clone size: few; D gene: NA; CDR3 DNA: TGTGCCACCAGCAGAGATGCAGGGAATTCACCCCTCCACTTT; CDR3 protein: CATSRDAGNSPLHF
J gene: TRBJ2-1; CDR3 length: 15; V gene: TRBV27; clone size: NA; D gene: TRBD2; CDR3 DNA: TGTGCCAGCAGTTCCTCCGGGACTAGCGGGAATGAGCAGTTCTTC; CDR3 protein: CASSSSGTSGNEQFF
J gene: TRBJ1-4; CDR3 length: 16; V gene: TRBV4-3; clone size: NA; D gene: TRBD1; CDR3 DNA: TGCGCCAGCAGCCAAGATCTGGACAGGGGACTTGAAAAACTGTTTTTT; CDR3 protein: CASSQDLDRGLEKLFF
J gene: TRBJ2-7; CDR3 length: 14; V gene: TRBV28; clone size: many; D gene: NA; CDR3 DNA: TGTGCCAGCACCCAACGCGGAGTCTCCTACGAGCAGTACTTC; CDR3 protein: CASTQRGVSYEQYF
J gene: TRBJ1-1; CDR3 length: 14; V gene: TRBV29-1; clone size: many; D gene: NA; CDR3 DNA: TGCAGCGTTTCCACGAGAGGCATGAACACTGAAGCTTTCTTT; CDR3 protein: CSVSTRGMNTEAFF
J gene: TRBJ1-2; CDR3 length: 15; V gene: TRBV12-3/TRBV12-4; clone size: NA; D gene: TRBD1; CDR3 DNA: TGTGCCAGCAGCCTGCTAGGGACAGGGGCCTATGGCTACACCTTC; CDR3 protein: CASSLLGTGAYGYTF
J gene: TRBJ2-3; CDR3 length: 17; V gene: TRBV4-2; clone size: NA; D gene: TRBD2; CDR3 DNA: TGTGCCAGCAGCCAATTCCTAGCGGGGTTGAGGCCAGATACGCAGTATTTT; CDR3 protein: CASSQFLAGLRPDTQYF
J gene: TRBJ2-7; CDR3 length: 15; V gene: TRBV6-5; clone size: many; D gene: NA; CDR3 DNA: TGTGCCAGCAGTTACTACCAGGGGAGCTCCTACGAGCAGTACTTC; CDR3 protein: CASSYYQGSSYEQYF
J gene: TRBJ1-1; CDR3 length: 14; V gene: TRBV14; clone size: many; D gene: NA; CDR3 DNA: TGTGCCAGCAGCCAACTTAACATGAACACTGAAGCTTTCTTT; CDR3 protein: CASSQLNMNTEAFF
J gene: TRBJ1-3; CDR3 length: 17; V gene: TRBV3-1; clone size: many; D gene: TRBD1; CDR3 DNA: TGTGCCAGCAGCCAAGATCCACCGACAGGGGACCGGAACACCATATATTTT; CDR3 protein: CASSQDPPTGDRNTIYF
J gene: TRBJ2-3; CDR3 length: 14; V gene: TRBV5-1; clone size: many; D gene: NA; CDR3 DNA: TGCGCCAGCAGCTTGGGGCCGATCACAGATACGCAGTATTTT; CDR3 protein: CASSLGPITDTQYF
J gene: TRBJ1-1; CDR3 length: 14; V gene: TRBV6-5; clone size: many; D gene: NA; CDR3 DNA: TGTGCCAGCAGTTACTTACGGGTTAACACTGAAGCTTTCTTT; CDR3 protein: CASSYLRVNTEAFF
J gene: TRBJ1-1; CDR3 length: 15; V gene: TRBV2; clone size: many; D gene: NA; CDR3 DNA: TGTGCCAGCAGGTATCCCGTTACGGGCAACACTGAAGCTTTCTTT; CDR3 protein: CASRYPVTGNTEAFF
J gene: TRBJ1-6; CDR3 length: 14; V gene: TRBV12-3/TRBV12-4; clone size: many; D gene: NA; CDR3 DNA: TGTGCCAGCAGTTTTCGAAAACTTAATTCACCCCTCCACTTT; CDR3 protein: CASSFRKLNSPLHF
J gene: TRBJ2-7; CDR3 length: 12; V gene: TRBV6-2/TRBV6-3; clone size: many; D gene: NA; CDR3 DNA: TGTGCCAGCAACTCTCGACCCGGCGAGCAGTACTTC; CDR3 protein: CASNSRPGEQYF
J gene: TRBJ2-3; CDR3 length: 17; V gene: TRBV5-1; clone size: many; D gene: TRBD1; CDR3 DNA: TGCGCCAGCAGCCCCCAAACAGGGGCCGGTTTTACAGATACGCAGTATTTT; CDR3 protein: CASSPQTGAGFTDTQYF
J gene: TRBJ1-2; CDR3 length: 11; V gene: TRBV29-1; clone size: few; D gene: NA; CDR3 DNA: TGCAGCGTTGGGACAGAGATAGGCTACACCTTC; CDR3 protein: CSVGTEIGYTF
J gene: TRBJ2-1; CDR3 length: 16; V gene: TRBV5-5; clone size: many; D gene: NA; CDR3 DNA: TGTGCCAGCAGCTTGGGAGTAGCGAAAACCTACAATGAGCAGTTCTTC; CDR3 protein: CASSLGVAKTYNEQFF